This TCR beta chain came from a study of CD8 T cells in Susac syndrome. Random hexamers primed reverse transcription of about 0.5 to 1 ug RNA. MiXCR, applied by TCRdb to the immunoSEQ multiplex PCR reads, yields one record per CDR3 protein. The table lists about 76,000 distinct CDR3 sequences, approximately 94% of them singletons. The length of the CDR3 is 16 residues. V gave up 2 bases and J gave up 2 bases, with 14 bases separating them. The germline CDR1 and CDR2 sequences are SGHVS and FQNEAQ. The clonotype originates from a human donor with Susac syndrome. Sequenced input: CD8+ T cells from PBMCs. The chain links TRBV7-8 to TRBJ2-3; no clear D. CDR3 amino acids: CASSLYAVAFTDTQYF. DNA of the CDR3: TGTGCCAGCAGCTTATACGCGGTTGCTTTCACAGATACGCAGTATTTT.